This entry features one T cell receptor (beta chain) sequence. From germline, CDR1 is LNHDA and CDR2 SQIVND (reference sequence). V shed 6 bases and J shed 4 bases, with 10 bases lying between them. This CDR3 has 14 amino acids. These data come from a study of blood T cell repertoires in COVID-19. Background on the study: From T cells, B-cell-depleted T cells, or PBMCs came the material, which was cDNA or gDNA.

Per the original methods: Cell counts per sample came from amplifying reference gene primers. Generated by immunoSEQ multiplex PCR, the TCRdb table keeps only in-frame clones and is missing some. V and J calls and clone size follow that table, whereas D and trimming were derived from the DNA. Among under 300,000 clones listed, 88% were seen once. Sequenced material: peripheral blood. This chain uses TRBV19 with TRBJ1-6, with unresolved D. This sequence originates from a woman between 35 and 50 years old who had recovered from COVID-19. The CDR3, as DNA: TGTGCCAGTAGCCCTGGGCATTATAATTCACCCCTCCACTTT. Residues: CASSPGHYNSPLHF.